The sequence of this T cell receptor beta chain was determined in a study of cytomegalovirus exposure and HLA in healthy donors. 60 Vbeta and 13 Jbeta primers were used in PCR. Sequencing was performed with immunoSEQ multiplex PCR; in TCRdb, only in-frame clones are kept and a portion is missing. Among approximately 130,000 clones listed, about 75% were seen once. Study-wide results and limits: A later analysis showed TCR association rates differing by HLA locus, peaking at DRB1 and lowest at HLA-C. Accurate HLA-A and HLA-B prediction from TCR beta sequences was reported for most subjects.

Germline V gene data show CDR1 as MDHEN and CDR2 as SYDVKM. CDR3 length: 13 residues. Trimming took 7 bases from V and 5 from J, leaving 9 bases between them. This clone has a single count. Antigen: not known. V usage is TRBV28 and J usage is TRBJ1-6; no definite D call. The sequence was obtained from a woman aged 40-49 years in good health and CMV-seropositive. The sequenced sample consisted of PBMCs. CDR3 in DNA: TGTGCCAGCACTAACCCTGATAATTCACCCCTCCACTTT. It encodes CASTNPDNSPLHF.